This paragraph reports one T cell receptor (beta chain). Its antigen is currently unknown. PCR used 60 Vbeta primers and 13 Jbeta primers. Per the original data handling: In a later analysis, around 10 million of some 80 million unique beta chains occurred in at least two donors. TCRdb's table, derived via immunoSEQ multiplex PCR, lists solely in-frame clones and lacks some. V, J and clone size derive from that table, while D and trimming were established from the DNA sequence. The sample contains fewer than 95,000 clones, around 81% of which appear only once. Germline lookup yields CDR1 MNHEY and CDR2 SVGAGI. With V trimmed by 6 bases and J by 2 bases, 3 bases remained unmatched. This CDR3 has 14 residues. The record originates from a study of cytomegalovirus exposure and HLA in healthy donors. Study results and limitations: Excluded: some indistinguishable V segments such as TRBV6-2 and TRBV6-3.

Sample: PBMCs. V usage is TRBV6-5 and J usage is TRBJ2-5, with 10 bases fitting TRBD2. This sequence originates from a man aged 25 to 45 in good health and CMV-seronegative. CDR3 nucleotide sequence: TGTGCCAGCAGGCTAGCGGGGGTACAAGAGACCCAGTACTTC. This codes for CASRLAGVQETQYF.